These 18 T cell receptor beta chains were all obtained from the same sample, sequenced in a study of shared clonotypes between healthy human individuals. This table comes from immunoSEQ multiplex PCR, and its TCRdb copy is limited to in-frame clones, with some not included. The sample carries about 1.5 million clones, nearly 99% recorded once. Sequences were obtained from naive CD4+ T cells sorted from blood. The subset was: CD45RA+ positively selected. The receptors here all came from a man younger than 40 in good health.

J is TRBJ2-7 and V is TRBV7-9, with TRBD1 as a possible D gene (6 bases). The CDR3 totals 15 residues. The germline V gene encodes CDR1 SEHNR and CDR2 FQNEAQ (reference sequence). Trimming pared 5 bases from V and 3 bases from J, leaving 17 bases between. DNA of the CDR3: TGTGCCAGCAGCACCACACAGGGAGCCCTCTACGAGCAGTACTTC. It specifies CASSTTQGALYEQYF.

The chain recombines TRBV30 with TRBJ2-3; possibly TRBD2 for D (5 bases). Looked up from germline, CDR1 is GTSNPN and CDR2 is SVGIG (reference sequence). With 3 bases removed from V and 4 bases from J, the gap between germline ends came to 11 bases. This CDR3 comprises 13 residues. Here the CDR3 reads CAWRNRGSDTQYF. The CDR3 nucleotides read TGTGCCTGGAGAAACCGGGGTTCAGATACGCAGTATTTT.

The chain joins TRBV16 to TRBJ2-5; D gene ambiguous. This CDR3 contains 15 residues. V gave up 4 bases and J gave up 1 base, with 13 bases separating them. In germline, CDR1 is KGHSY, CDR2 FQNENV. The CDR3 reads CASSLQHAGQETQYF. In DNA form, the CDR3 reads TGTGCCAGCAGCCTCCAACACGCCGGCCAAGAGACCCAGTACTTC.

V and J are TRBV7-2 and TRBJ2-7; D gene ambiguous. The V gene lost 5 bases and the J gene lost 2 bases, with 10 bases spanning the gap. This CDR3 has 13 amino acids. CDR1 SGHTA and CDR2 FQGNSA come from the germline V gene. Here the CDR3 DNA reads TGTGCCAGCAGCAGGACCCTAACCTACGAGCAGTACTTC. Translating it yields CASSRTLTYEQYF. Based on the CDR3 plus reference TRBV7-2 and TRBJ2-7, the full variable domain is GAGVSQSPSNKVTEKGKDVELRCDPISGHTALYWYRQSLGQGLEFLIYFQGNSAPDKSGLPSDRFSAERTGGSVSTLTIQRTQQEDSAVYLCASSRTLTYEQYFGPGTRLTVT.

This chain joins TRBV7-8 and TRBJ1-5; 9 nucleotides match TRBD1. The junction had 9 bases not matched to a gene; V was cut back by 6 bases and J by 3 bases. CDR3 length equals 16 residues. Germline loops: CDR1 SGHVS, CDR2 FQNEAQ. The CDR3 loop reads CASSRDRVETNQPQHF. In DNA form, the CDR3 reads TGTGCCAGCAGTCGGGACAGGGTGGAGACCAATCAGCCCCAGCATTTT. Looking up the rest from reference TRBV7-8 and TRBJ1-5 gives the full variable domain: GAGVSQSPRYKVAKRGQDVALRCDPISGHVSLFWYQQALGQGPEFLTYFQNEAQLDKSGLPSDRFFAERPEGSVSTLKIQRTQQEDSAVYLCASSRDRVETNQPQHFGDGTRLSIL.

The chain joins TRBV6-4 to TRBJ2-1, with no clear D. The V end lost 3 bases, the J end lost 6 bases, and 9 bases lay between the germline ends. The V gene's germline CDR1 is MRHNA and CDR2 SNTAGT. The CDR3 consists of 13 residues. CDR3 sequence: CASSDELSNEQFF. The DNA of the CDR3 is TGTGCCAGCAGTGATGAACTATCCAATGAGCAGTTCTTC.

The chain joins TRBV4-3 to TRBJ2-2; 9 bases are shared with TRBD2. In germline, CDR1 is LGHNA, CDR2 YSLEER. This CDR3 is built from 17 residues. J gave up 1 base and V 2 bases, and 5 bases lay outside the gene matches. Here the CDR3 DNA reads TGCGCCAGCAGCCAATTGGGACTAGCAGAGAACACCGGGGAGCTGTTTTTT. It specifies CASSQLGLAENTGELFF.

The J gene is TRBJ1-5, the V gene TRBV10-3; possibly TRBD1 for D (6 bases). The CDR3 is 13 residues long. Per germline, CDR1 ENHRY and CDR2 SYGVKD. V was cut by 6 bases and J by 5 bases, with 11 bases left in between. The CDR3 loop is CAIRRGLDQPQHF. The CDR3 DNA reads TGTGCCATCAGGCGGGGGCTGGATCAGCCCCAGCATTTT.

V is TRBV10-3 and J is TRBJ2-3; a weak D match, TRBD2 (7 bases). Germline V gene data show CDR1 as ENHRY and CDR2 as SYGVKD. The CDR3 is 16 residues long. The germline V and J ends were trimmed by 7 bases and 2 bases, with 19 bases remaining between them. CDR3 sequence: CAIKGGDGTNTDTQYF. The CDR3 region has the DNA TGTGCCATCAAGGGGGGGGACGGGACAAACACAGATACGCAGTATTTT.

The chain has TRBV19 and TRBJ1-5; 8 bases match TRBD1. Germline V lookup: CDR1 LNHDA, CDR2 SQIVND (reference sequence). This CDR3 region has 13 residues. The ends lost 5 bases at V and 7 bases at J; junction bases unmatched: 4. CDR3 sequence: CASSPDREQPQHF. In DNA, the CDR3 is TGTGCCAGTAGTCCGGACAGGGAGCAGCCCCAGCATTTT.

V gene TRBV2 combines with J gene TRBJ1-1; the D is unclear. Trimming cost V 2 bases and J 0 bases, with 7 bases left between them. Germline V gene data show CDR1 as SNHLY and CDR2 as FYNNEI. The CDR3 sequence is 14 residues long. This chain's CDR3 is CASSEQDVNTEAFF. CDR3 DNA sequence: TGTGCCAGCAGTGAACAGGACGTGAACACTGAAGCTTTCTTT. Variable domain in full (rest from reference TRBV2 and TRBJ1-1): EPEVTQTPSHQVTQMGQEVILRCVPISNHLYFYWYRQILGQKVEFLVSFYNNEISEKSEIFDDQFSVERPDGSNFTLKIRSTKLEDSAMYFCASSEQDVNTEAFFGQGTRLTVV.

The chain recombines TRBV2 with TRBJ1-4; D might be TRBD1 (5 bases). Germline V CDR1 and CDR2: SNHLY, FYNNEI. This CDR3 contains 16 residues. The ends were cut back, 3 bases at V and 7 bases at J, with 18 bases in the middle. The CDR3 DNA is TGTGCCAGCAGTGATCGACTTCAGGGTTTGAGTGAAAAACTGTTTTTT. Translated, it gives CASSDRLQGLSEKLFF.

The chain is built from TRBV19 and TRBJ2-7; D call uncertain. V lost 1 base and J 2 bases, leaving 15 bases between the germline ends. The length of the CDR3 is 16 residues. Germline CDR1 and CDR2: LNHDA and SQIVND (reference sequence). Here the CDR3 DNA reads TGTGCCAGTAGTATAGCCAAGTCGTTTAGCCCCTACGAGCAGTACTTC. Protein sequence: CASSIAKSFSPYEQYF.

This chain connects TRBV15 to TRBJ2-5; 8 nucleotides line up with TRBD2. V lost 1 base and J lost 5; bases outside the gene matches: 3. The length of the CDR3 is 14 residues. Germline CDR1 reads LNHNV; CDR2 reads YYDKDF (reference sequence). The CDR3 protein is CATSRAPSGETQYF. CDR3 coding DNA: TGTGCCACCAGCAGAGCTCCTAGCGGGGAGACCCAGTACTTC.

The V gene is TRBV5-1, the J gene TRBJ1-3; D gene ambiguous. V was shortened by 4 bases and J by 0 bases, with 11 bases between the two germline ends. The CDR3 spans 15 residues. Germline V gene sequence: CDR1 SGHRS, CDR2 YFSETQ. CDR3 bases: TGCGCCAGCAGCCCCGGCGGGTCCTCTGGAAACACCATATATTTT. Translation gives CASSPGGSSGNTIYF.

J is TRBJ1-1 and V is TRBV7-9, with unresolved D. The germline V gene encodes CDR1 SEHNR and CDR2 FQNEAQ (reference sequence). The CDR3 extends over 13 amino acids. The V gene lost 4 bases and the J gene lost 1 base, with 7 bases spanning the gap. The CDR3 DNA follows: TGTGCCAGCAGCTGGGGAGAGAACACTGAAGCTTTCTTT. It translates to CASSWGENTEAFF.

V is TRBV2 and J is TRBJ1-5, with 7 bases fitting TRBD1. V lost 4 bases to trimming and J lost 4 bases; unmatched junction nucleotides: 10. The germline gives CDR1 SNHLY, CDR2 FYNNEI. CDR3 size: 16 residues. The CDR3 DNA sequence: TGTGCCAGCAGTGTGCGACAGGGATCCCCTAATCAGCCCCAGCATTTT. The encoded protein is CASSVRQGSPNQPQHF.

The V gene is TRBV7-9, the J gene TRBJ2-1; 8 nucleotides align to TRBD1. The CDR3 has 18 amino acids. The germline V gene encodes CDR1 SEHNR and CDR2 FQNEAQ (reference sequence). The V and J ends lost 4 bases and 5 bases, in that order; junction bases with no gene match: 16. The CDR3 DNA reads TGTGCCAGCAGCTCAACCCTTATTCACAGGGGGTTCAACAATGAGCAGTTCTTC. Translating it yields CASSSTLIHRGFNNEQFF. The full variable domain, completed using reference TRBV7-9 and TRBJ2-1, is DTGVSQNPRHKITKRGQNVTFRCDPISEHNRLYWYRQTLGQGPEFLTYFQNEAQLEKSRLLSDRFSAERPKGSFSTLEIQRTEQGDSAMYLCASSSTLIHRGFNNEQFFGPGTRLTVL.